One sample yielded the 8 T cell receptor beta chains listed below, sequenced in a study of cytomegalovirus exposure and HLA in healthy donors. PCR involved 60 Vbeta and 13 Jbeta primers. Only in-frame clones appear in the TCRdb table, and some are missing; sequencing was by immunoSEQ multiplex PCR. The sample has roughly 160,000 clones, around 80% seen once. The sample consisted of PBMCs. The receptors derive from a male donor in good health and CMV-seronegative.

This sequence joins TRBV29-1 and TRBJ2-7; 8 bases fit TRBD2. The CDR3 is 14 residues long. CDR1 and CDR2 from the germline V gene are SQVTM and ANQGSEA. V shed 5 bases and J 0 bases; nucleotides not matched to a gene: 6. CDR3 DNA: TGCAGCGTTTATCAAGCGGGGGCCTCCTACGAGCAGTACTTC. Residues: CSVYQAGASYEQYF.

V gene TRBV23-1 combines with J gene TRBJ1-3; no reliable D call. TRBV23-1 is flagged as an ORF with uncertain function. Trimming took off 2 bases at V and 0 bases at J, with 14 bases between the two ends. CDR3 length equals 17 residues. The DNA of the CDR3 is TGCGCCAGCAGTCAAAGTATTCAGAAAACCTCTGGAAACACCATATATTTT. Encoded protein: CASSQSIQKTSGNTIYF.

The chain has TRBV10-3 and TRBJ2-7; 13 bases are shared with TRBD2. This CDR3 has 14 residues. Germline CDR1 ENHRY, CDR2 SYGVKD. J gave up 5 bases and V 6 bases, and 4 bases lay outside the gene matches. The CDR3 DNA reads TGTGCCATCAGACCCGGGACTAGCGGGGACGAGCAGTACTTC. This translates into CAIRPGTSGDEQYF.

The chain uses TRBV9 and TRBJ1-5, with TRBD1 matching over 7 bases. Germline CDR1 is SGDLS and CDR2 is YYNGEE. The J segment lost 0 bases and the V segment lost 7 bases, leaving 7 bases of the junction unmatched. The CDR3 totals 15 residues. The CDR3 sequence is CASSRDSNSNQPQHF. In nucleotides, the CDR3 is TGTGCCAGCTCCCGGGACAGCAATAGCAATCAGCCCCAGCATTTT. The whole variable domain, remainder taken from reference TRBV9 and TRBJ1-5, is DSGVTQTPKHLITATGQRVTLRCSPRSGDLSVYWYQQSLDQGLQFLIQYYNGEERAKGNILERFSAQQFPDLHSELNLSSLELGDSALYFCASSRDSNSNQPQHFGDGTRLSIL.

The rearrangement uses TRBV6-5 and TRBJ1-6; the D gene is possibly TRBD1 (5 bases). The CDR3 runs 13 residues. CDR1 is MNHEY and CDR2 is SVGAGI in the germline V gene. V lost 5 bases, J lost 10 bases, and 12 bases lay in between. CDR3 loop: CASSGQGTSPLHF. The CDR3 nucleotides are TGTGCCAGCAGTGGGCAGGGCACCTCACCCCTCCACTTT.

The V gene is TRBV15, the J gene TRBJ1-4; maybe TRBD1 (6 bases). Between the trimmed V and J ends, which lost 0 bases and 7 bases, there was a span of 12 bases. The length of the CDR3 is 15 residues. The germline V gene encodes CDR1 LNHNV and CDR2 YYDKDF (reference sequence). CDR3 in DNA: TGTGCCACCAGCAGAGATTCAGGGGTTGGTGAAAAACTGTTTTTT. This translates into CATSRDSGVGEKLFF. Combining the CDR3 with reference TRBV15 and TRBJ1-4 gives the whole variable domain DAMVIQNPRYQVTQFGKPVTLSCSQTLNHNVMYWYQQKSSQAPKLLFHYYDKDFNNEADTPDNFQSRRPNTSFCFLDIRSPGLGDTAMYLCATSRDSGVGEKLFFGSGTQLSVL.

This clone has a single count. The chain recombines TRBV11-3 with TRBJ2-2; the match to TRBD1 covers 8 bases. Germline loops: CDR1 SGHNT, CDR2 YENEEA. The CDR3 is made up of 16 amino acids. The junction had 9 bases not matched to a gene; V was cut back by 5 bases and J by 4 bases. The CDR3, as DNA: TGTGCCAGCAGCCTACCCAGGGGGCTGGGCACCGGGGAGCTGTTTTTT. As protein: CASSLPRGLGTGELFF. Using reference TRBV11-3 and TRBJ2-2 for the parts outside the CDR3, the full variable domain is EAGVVQSPRYKIIEKKQPVAFWCNPISGHNTLYWYLQNLGQGPELLIRYENEEAVDDSQLPKDRFSAERLKGVDSTLKIQPAELGDSAVYLCASSLPRGLGTGELFFGEGSRLTVL.

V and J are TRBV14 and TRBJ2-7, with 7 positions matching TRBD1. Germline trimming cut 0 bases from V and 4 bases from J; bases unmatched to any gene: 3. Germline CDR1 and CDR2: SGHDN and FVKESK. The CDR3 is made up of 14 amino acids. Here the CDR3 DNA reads TGTGCCAGCAGCCAAGAAGGGACAGTTTACGAGCAGTACTTC. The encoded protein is CASSQEGTVYEQYF.